This T cell receptor beta chain derives from a study of glioma-infiltrating T cells. In the study overall: About 1 million peripheral T cells were targeted at 4.5- to 10-fold coverage.

The iRepertoire nested amplicon-rescue multiplex PCR amplified TCR alpha and beta CDR3s from RNA. Each CDR3 protein gets one entry after TCRdb re-called the multiplex PCR reads with MiXCR. The sample yields around 390,000 distinct CDR3 sequences, 41% seen once. This clonotype has at least ten counts. Germline CDR1 MNHEY, CDR2 SVGEGT. V shed 5 bases and J 4 bases; nucleotides not matched to a gene: 7. The CDR3 sequence is 17 residues long. This TCR was sampled from a human donor with low-grade glioma or glioblastoma, undergoing nonglioma brain surgery, or in good health (not recorded which). The sample was glioma tissue, nonneoplastic brain tissue, or PBMCs (not recorded which). V usage is TRBV6-2 or TRBV6-3 and J usage is TRBJ2-3, with 15 bases that match TRBD2. The CDR3 coding sequence is TGTGCCAGCAGTCCCGGGACTAGCGGGAGGTTTGCAGATACGCAGTATTTT. It is translated as CASSPGTSGRFADTQYF.